This TCR beta chain was sequenced for a study of spatial heterogeneity in lung cancer. Study-wide findings and caveats: Ubiquitous expanded tumor TCRs were observed in blood more at resection than follow-up.

Concerning this clonotype itself: Its antigen is still unknown.

One entry per CDR3 protein, called by TCRdb with MiXCR from the 5' RACE reads. The data hold about 4,900 distinct CDR3 sequences, with 16% observed a single time. This CDR3 contains 17 residues. V was cut by 2 bases and J by 0 bases, with 18 bases left in between. Germline V gene lookup returns CDR1 DFQATT and CDR2 SNEGSKA (reference sequence). Time point: sample taken at primary tumor resection. Unsorted whole RNA samples from tumor, nontumor lung or frozen PBMC were sequenced. The sample consisted of PBMCs, taken at surgery. This TCR was recovered from a male donor with early-stage non-small cell lung cancer. The J gene is TRBJ2-3, the V gene TRBV20-1; D unclear. CDR3 loop: CSARTTLWASSTDTQYF. The CDR3 DNA is TGCAGTGCTAGAACCACACTTTGGGCATCAAGCACAGATACGCAGTATTTT.